A selection of T cell receptor beta chains follows, all from one sample in a study of blood T cell repertoires in COVID-19. Libraries were prepared by immunoSEQ multiplex PCR; TCRdb keeps only in-frame clonotypes and omits some of them. The sample has around 250,000 clones; roughly 86% are singletons. What was sequenced was PBMCs or T cells enriched from blood (not recorded which). The receptors were gathered from a woman in her forties or fifties who had recovered from COVID-19. Both conserved end residues are trimmed from each CDR3.

TRBV29-1	TRBJ1-2	SVEDRGPGYT
TRBV6-1	TRBJ2-2	ASSDEGSTGELF
TRBV30	TRBJ1-1	ACYQGVYAEAF
TRBV19	TRBJ1-2	ASSIRSGVGYGYT
TRBV28	TRBJ1-2	ASRAGDRGDYGYT
TRBV5-1	TRBJ2-7	ASSKRTEGSNEQY
TRBV7-9	TRBJ2-2	ASSPVAGNAGELF
TRBV29-1	TRBJ2-3	SVGIWGGSTDTQY
TRBV7-6	TRBJ2-3	ASSLVGGSTDTQY
TRBV5-6	TRBJ2-5	ASSLEQTQY
TRBV6-5	TRBJ2-1	ATYRVSYNEQF
TRBV27	TRBJ1-1	ASSLILGPPLDTEAF
TRBV19	TRBJ1-1	ASSRRDRGNEAF
TRBV7-9	TRBJ2-2	ASSSLGQGRNTGELF
TRBV24-1	TRBJ2-2	ATSDLATVNTGELF
TRBV2	TRBJ2-7	ASRIIAGGNEQY
TRBV6-6	TRBJ1-3	ASREGAGNTIY
TRBV27	TRBJ2-7	ASTRQGAVNEQY
TRBV5-1	TRBJ2-1	ASSPTLAVKQF
TRBV18	TRBJ1-1	ASSYRARGRDTEAF
TRBV30	TRBJ1-3	ASIWGQTSRSSGNTIY
TRBV7-9	TRBJ1-2	ASSYPTGGYGYT
TRBV11-3	TRBJ2-1	ASSPNPGGRSGEQF
TRBV28	TRBJ2-7	ASSLGGSSYEQY
TRBV6-1	TRBJ1-5	ASSEQGRSSNQPQH
TRBV3-1/TRBV3-2	TRBJ1-5	ASSFEGVGQPQH
TRBV3-1/TRBV3-2	TRBJ2-1	ASSQVVPQRNEQF
TRBV25-1	TRBJ1-2	ASSSGHGYT
TRBV11-2	TRBJ1-1	ASTPKGRAF
TRBV9	TRBJ2-5	ASSVGGIVQETQY
TRBV4-2	TRBJ1-2	ASSRLQGQPADGYT
TRBV28	TRBJ2-2	AGSGNTGELF
TRBV27	TRBJ2-2	ASSFRPLTSGSFGELF
TRBV2	TRBJ1-1	ASSDGRSTEAF
TRBV9	TRBJ1-2	ASSVAGRQGVYT
TRBV27	TRBJ1-5	ASSLSASSFDRGRDQPQH
TRBV7-8	TRBJ1-1	ASTQRGRNTEAF
TRBV7-3	TRBJ2-2	ASSPGLAYTGELF
TRBV3-1/TRBV3-2	TRBJ2-1	ASARGGPIHNEQF
TRBV18	TRBJ2-5	ASSDGLAGGQETQY
TRBV10-1	TRBJ2-1	ASSESSRNEQF
TRBV10-3	TRBJ2-2	AAAPGTSGTGELF
TRBV10-3	TRBJ1-2	AISESPGGYT
TRBV5-4	TRBJ1-2	ASSNRELAYGYT
TRBV27	TRBJ2-7	ASSPRAGGVYEQY
TRBV4-1	TRBJ1-5	ASSQLQGTQPQH